The clone carrying this T cell receptor (beta chain) was seen repeatedly, ten times or more. The antigen remains unidentified. This record belongs to a study of read filtering for tumor transcriptome and immune sequencing. About the study: By R-ISS, stages I, II and III held about 8, 16 and 7 patients. Transcriptome libraries were built from DNase-treated RNA.

The library was built from approximately 400 ng RNA with molecular barcoded adaptors for alpha/delta and beta/gamma chains. MiXCR, run by TCRdb on the reads, gives a single entry per CDR3 protein. The sample comprises around 140,000 distinct CDR3 sequences, over 10% of which are singletons, and 8% to 9% rests with the top ten. V was shortened by 3 bases and J by 8 bases, with 11 bases between the two germline ends. The CDR3 has 12 amino acids. CDR1 is GTSNPN and CDR2 is SVGIG in the germline V gene (reference sequence). Findings and caveats of the study: Even smaller IR-seq throughput identified most shared clonotypes.

Sequencing used a population of CD138-negative cells sorted from bone marrow. This TCR came from a donor over 35 with multiple myeloma. The rearrangement joins TRBV30 to TRBJ2-1; maybe TRBD1 (5 bases). The CDR3 sequence: CAWRQGSDEQFF. CDR3 bases: TGTGCCTGGAGGCAGGGAAGCGATGAGCAGTTCTTC.